The 11 T cell receptor beta chains listed next were all sequenced from one sample in a study of blood T cell repertoires in COVID-19. Profiled with immunoSEQ multiplex PCR; TCRdb holds only in-frame clones, not every one. The sample consists of about 400,000 clones, approximately 88% of them appearing once. The sample consisted of peripheral blood. The receptors were sampled from a man aged 40-50 years with acute or convalescent COVID-19.

The chain uses TRBV6-2 or TRBV6-3 and TRBJ2-5; 7 bases map to TRBD1. V dropped 6 bases and J dropped 5; count of bases not matched to a gene: 9. The CDR3 is 14 amino acids. Per germline, CDR1 MNHEY and CDR2 SVGEGT. The CDR3 bases are TGTGCCAGCAGCTCGTACAGGGGCGGGGAGACCCAGTACTTC. Translation gives CASSSYRGGETQYF.

This chain connects TRBV4-1 to TRBJ2-7; D uncertain. The CDR3 covers 13 residues. Germline CDR1 MGHRA, CDR2 YSYEKL. V was pared by 0 bases and J by 5 bases, with 8 bases between. CDR3 in DNA: TGCGCCAGCAGCCAAGACTATTCCCACGAGCAGTACTTC. It specifies CASSQDYSHEQYF.

The chain uses TRBV2 and TRBJ2-5; D is unresolved. Trimming cost V 8 bases and J 1 base, with 11 bases left between them. Looked up from germline, CDR1 is SNHLY and CDR2 is FYNNEI. CDR3 size: 13 residues. The CDR3 region has the DNA TGTGCCAGCGTTCCGGGTGGCCAAGAGACCCAGTACTTC. This codes for CASVPGGQETQYF.

This clone was seen many times. V and J are TRBV5-1 and TRBJ2-1; a possible D gene is TRBD2 (5 bases). Germline-derived CDR1 and CDR2 are SGHRS and YFSETQ. Trimming stripped 3 bases from V and 9 bases from J, with 10 bases between. There are 12 residues in the CDR3. CDR3 sequence reads: CASSSASTEQFF. The CDR3 DNA is TGCGCCAGCAGCTCCGCTAGCACTGAGCAGTTCTTC.

The sample holds one count of this clone. This chain connects TRBV19 to TRBJ1-1; perhaps TRBD1 as D (6 bases). This CDR3 is 14 amino acids long. Looked up from germline, CDR1 is LNHDA and CDR2 is SQIVND (reference sequence). V was trimmed by 3 bases and J by 0 bases, leaving 8 bases between them. The CDR3 loop is CASSMGHLNTEAFF. The CDR3 coding sequence is TGTGCCAGTAGTATGGGACATCTGAACACTGAAGCTTTCTTT.

This chain connects TRBV4-3 to TRBJ2-1; D remains ambiguous. V was trimmed by 6 bases and J by 3 bases, leaving 9 bases between them. The CDR3 sequence is 13 residues long. Germline values: CDR1 LGHNA, CDR2 YSLEER. The CDR3 region has the DNA TGCGCCAGCAGTCCAGGCCACTACAATGAGCAGTTCTTC. It codes for CASSPGHYNEQFF.

The chain couples TRBV3-1 (or the pseudogene TRBV3-2) to TRBJ1-5, with D tentatively TRBD1 (6 bases). The CDR3 consists of 14 residues. V dropped 3 bases and J dropped 7 bases, with 13 bases sitting between them. Germline CDR1 LGHDT, CDR2 YNNKEL (reference sequence). The chain's CDR3 is CASSQGHGDQPQHF. The DNA of the CDR3 is TGTGCCAGCAGCCAGGGACATGGCGACCAGCCCCAGCATTTT.

The chain combines TRBV4-3 with TRBJ2-1; the D gene is possibly TRBD1 (6 bases). V was pared by 4 bases and J by 7 bases, with 14 bases between. Germline CDR1 reads LGHNA; CDR2 reads YSLEER. CDR3 length: 14 residues. The CDR3 region is CASSPGQGSNEQFF. The DNA for the CDR3 is TGCGCCAGCAGCCCGGGGCAGGGGAGTAATGAGCAGTTCTTC.

The V gene is TRBV2, the J gene TRBJ2-7, with 9 bases lining up with TRBD2. The CDR3 has 15 residues. Looked up from germline, CDR1 is SNHLY and CDR2 is FYNNEI. The V segment lost 3 bases and the J segment 6 bases; nucleotides outside the gene matches: 9. The CDR3 loop is CASSDLVAGAGEQYF. The CDR3 DNA is TGTGCCAGCAGTGATTTGGTAGCGGGAGCCGGCGAGCAGTACTTC. Variable domain in full (rest from reference TRBV2 and TRBJ2-7): EPEVTQTPSHQVTQMGQEVILRCVPISNHLYFYWYRQILGQKVEFLVSFYNNEISEKSEIFDDQFSVERPDGSNFTLKIRSTKLEDSAMYFCASSDLVAGAGEQYFGPGTRLTVT.

This clone was detected only once. In DNA, the CDR3 is TGTGCCAGCAGTTTTCCCCGAGGGACTAGCAGAGATGAGCAGTTCTTC. It yields the protein CASSFPRGTSRDEQFF. The genes are TRBV28 and TRBJ2-1; 9 bases agree with TRBD2. V was clipped by 3 bases and J by 8 bases; unmatched bases: 11. CDR1 and CDR2 from the germline V gene are MDHEN and SYDVKM. The CDR3 is made up of 16 amino acids.

The count of this clone is one. The genes are TRBV5-6 and TRBJ1-1; possibly TRBD1 for D (6 bases). Between the trimmed V and J ends, which lost 4 bases and 6 bases, there was a span of 16 bases. CDR3 length: 14 residues. Germline V gene data show CDR1 as SGHDT and CDR2 as YYEEEE. The CDR3 loop is CASSLGRRGAEAFF. The CDR3, as DNA: TGTGCCAGCAGCCTCGGGAGGAGGGGGGCTGAAGCTTTCTTT.